Listed below are T cell receptor beta chains from one sample, sequenced in a study of shared clonotypes between healthy human individuals. Clones were read by immunoSEQ multiplex PCR, and TCRdb kept only the in-frame ones, dropping some. Counted here are roughly 2,000,000 clones, about 94% occurring once; the ten biggest clones make up about 1.7%. The sample comprised naive CD8+ T cells from PBMCs. These receptors originate from a man in his late teens or twenties in good health. Some clones in this sample may be carry-over from other donors' samples. CDR3s include the opening cysteine and the closing phenylalanine or tryptophan. D genes are given only for firm matches. For some rows the clone size is stated as once, few or many, or as a class when expanded; others skip it.

>.|TRBV5-1|TRBJ1-1|TRBD1
TGCGCCAGCAGTCCCGACCCGGACAGGGGGGCTCTGGAAGCTTTCTTT
CASSPDPDRGALEAFF
>.|TRBV7-3|TRBJ2-1|.
TGTGCCAGCAGCTTTTGGGCAGGGATCGACAATGAGCAGTTCTTC
CASSFWAGIDNEQFF
>.|TRBV11-2|TRBJ1-2|.
TGTGCCAGCAGCCCCCAGCTATTTGGTCAATATGGCTACACCTTC
CASSPQLFGQYGYTF
>.|TRBV9|TRBJ2-7|.
TGTGCCAGCAGCGTAGACGCTAGCGTGGGCGAGCAGTACTTC
CASSVDASVGEQYF
>.|TRBV7-2|TRBJ2-2|TRBD2
TGTGCCAGCAGCTTAGCCAGACTAGCGGGAGGGCCTGCCGGGGAGCTGTTTTTT
CASSLARLAGGPAGELFF
>.|TRBV29-1|TRBJ2-5|.
TGCAGCGTTATGGCTAGCGAAGAGACCCAGTACTTC
CSVMASEETQYF
>.|TRBV27|TRBJ2-1|TRBD2
TGTGCCAGCACCCGACTAGCGGGATGGGATGAGCAGTTCTTC
CASTRLAGWDEQFF
>.|TRBV2|TRBJ2-7|.
TGTGCCAGCAGTGAAGCGCCGATAGTCGAGCAGTACTTC
CASSEAPIVEQYF
>.|TRBV6-1|TRBJ1-2|.
TGTGCTTGTTCGGCTCCTCTTGTTATTGGCTACACCTTC
CACSAPLVIGYTF
>.|TRBV7-9|TRBJ2-3|.
TGTGCCAGCAGCCCTAGGGATTCCAGCACAGATACGCAGTATTTT
CASSPRDSSTDTQYF
>.|TRBV10-1|TRBJ1-4|.
TGCGCCAGCAGTGACTGCCTAGGACACAGTAATGAAAAACTGTTTTTT
CASSDCLGHSNEKLFF
>once|TRBV13|TRBJ2-2|.
TGTGCCAGCAGCGGGACTCCTCCGAACATCGGGGAGCTGTTTTTT
CASSGTPPNIGELFF
>.|TRBV27|TRBJ2-2|.
TGTGCCAGCAGTCCGCGGTGGCACGGGGAGCTGTTTTTT
CASSPRWHGELFF
>.|TRBV7-6|TRBJ2-5|.
TGTGCCAGCAGCCCTTGGGACCCCCGCGGCTACCAAGAGACCCAGTACTTC
CASSPWDPRGYQETQYF
>.|TRBV2|TRBJ2-7|.
TGTGCCAGCAGTGGGCGAGATCCTACGTTCGAGCAGTACTTC
CASSGRDPTFEQYF
>.|TRBV6-1|TRBJ2-7|.
TGTGCCAGCCGGGACCTAGCCTACGAGCAGTACTTC
CASRDLAYEQYF
>.|TRBV9|TRBJ1-1|.
TGTGCCAGCAGCGTAGGTATAGGGGAGACTGAAGCTTTCTTT
CASSVGIGETEAFF
>.|TRBV27|TRBJ2-5|TRBD1
TGTGCCAGCAGTCTAGGACAGGGCGGTGAGACCCAGTACTTC
CASSLGQGGETQYF
>.|TRBV9|TRBJ2-2|.
TGTGCCAGCAGCGTAGGGGTGGGATTGAGTACCGGGGAGCTGTTTTTT
CASSVGVGLSTGELFF
>.|TRBV7-3|TRBJ2-3|TRBD1
TGTGCCAGCAGCTTATCAGTAGGGACAGGGTTTGGAGATACGCAGTATTTT
CASSLSVGTGFGDTQYF
>.|TRBV5-6|TRBJ2-1|.
TGTGCCAGCAGCTTCGAAGGGGATCGGGGTGAGCAGTTCTTC
CASSFEGDRGEQFF
>.|TRBV27|TRBJ2-7|TRBD2
TGTGCCAGCAGTCAACCCCGCCCCGCTCCGGGACTAGCGGGAGCCATGTACTACGAGCAGTACTTC
CASSQPRPAPGLAGAMYYEQYF
>.|TRBV30|TRBJ2-1|.
TGTGCCTGGAGTTTAAATCATCCCGCCGTCTACAATGAGCAGTTCTTC
CAWSLNHPAVYNEQFF
>.|TRBV10-3|TRBJ2-3|TRBD2
TGTGCCATCAGTGAGTCGATAGGGTTAGCGGGAGATGACGCAGATACGCAGTATTTT
CAISESIGLAGDDADTQYF
>.|TRBV19|TRBJ2-2|TRBD2
TGTGCCAGTAGTATAGATCGGGAGGGCCATACCGGGGAGCTGTTTTTT
CASSIDREGHTGELFF
>.|TRBV4-2|TRBJ2-2|.
TGTGCCAGCAGCCACCCTTTAGGGTCTCCGAACACCGGGGAGCTGTTTTTT
CASSHPLGSPNTGELFF
>.|TRBV7-9|TRBJ2-1|.
TGTGCCAGCAGCTTACTTACTAGGTACAATGAGCAGTTCTTC
CASSLLTRYNEQFF
>.|TRBV28|TRBJ2-5|.
TGTGCCAGCAGTACCGCCAGTGGGCAAGGGGGGACCCAGTACTTC
CASSTASGQGGTQYF
>.|TRBV7-9|TRBJ1-4|.
TGTGCCAGCAGCTTAGAAACCCGCTTAGGAGAAAAACTGTTTTTT
CASSLETRLGEKLFF
>.|TRBV7-9|TRBJ2-3|TRBD2
TGTGCCAGCAGCTTAGCGGTCCTAGCGGGGGTACCTAGCACAGATACGCAGTATTTT
CASSLAVLAGVPSTDTQYF
>.|TRBV4-2|TRBJ2-7|TRBD2
TGTGCCAGCAGCCAAGACCCTTTTAGCGCTAGCGGGCGTTACGAGCAGTACTTC
CASSQDPFSASGRYEQYF
>once|TRBV19|TRBJ2-4|.
TGTGCCAGTAGTCTCGCAGTCTTAGCCAAAAACATTCAGTACTTC
CASSLAVLAKNIQYF
>.|TRBV2|TRBJ1-1|.
TGTGCCAGCTCACGAACCAGGGAGAAGAACACTGAAGCTTTCTTT
CASSRTREKNTEAFF
>once|TRBV27|TRBJ1-2|.
TGTGCCAGCAAAATCAAGGGGAAATACTATGGCTACACCTTC
CASKIKGKYYGYTF
>.|TRBV27|TRBJ2-7|.
TGTGCCAGCAGTTGGGGCGGGACCTACGAGCAGTACTTC
CASSWGGTYEQYF
>.|TRBV4-2|TRBJ2-3|.
TGTGCCAGCAGCCAAGAGGGCAGCACAGATACGCAGTATTTT
CASSQEGSTDTQYF
>.|TRBV27|TRBJ1-1|.
TGTGCCAGCCTCCGTAGTGGGTTCACTGAAGCTTTCTTT
CASLRSGFTEAFF
>.|TRBV7-9|TRBJ2-3|TRBD1
TGTGCCAGCAGCAAAATCGGACAGGTGGTTGGGCCAGATACGCAGTATTTT
CASSKIGQVVGPDTQYF
>.|TRBV7-6|TRBJ2-7|TRBD2
TGTGCCAGCAGCTTAGGCAGGGGGACTAGCCGCTACGAGCAGTACTTC
CASSLGRGTSRYEQYF
>.|TRBV4-1|TRBJ2-7|.
TGCGCCAGCAGCCTCCGGACGGAGTCCTACGAGCAGTACTTC
CASSLRTESYEQYF
>.|TRBV19|TRBJ1-5|.
TGTGCCAGTAGTATTGGAAGGGTTCGTCAGCCCCAGCATTTT
CASSIGRVRQPQHF
>.|TRBV27|TRBJ2-7|.
TGTGCCAGCAGTATAAGGGTATCCTACGAGCAGTACTTC
CASSIRVSYEQYF
>.|TRBV5-1|TRBJ2-5|TRBD1
TGCGCCAGCAGCTCCGGGGGACAGGGTAGGGGAGAGACCCAGTACTTC
CASSSGGQGRGETQYF
>.|TRBV19|TRBJ2-1|TRBD2
TGTGCCAGTGGGGCTAGCGGGAGCTCCTACAATGAGCAGTTCTTC
CASGASGSSYNEQFF
>.|TRBV14|TRBJ2-1|.
TGTGCCAGCAGCCAAGGCACTTACAATGAGCAGTTCTTC
CASSQGTYNEQFF
>.|TRBV14|TRBJ1-2|.
TGTGCCAGCAGCCTACAGGGAGGAAGTGGCTACACCTTC
CASSLQGGSGYTF